The 2 T cell receptor beta chains given below trace back to one sample, sequenced in a study of blood T cell repertoires in COVID-19. TCRdb's copy holds only in-frame clones and misses some; the assay was immunoSEQ multiplex PCR. Among 150,000 to 200,000 clones listed, roughly four fifths were seen once. Sequencing used peripheral blood. The receptors stem from a man in his sixties with active or convalescent COVID-19.

About this clone: Other DNA sequences within the sample encode an identical CDR3. The rearrangement joins TRBV28 to TRBJ1-5; 8 bases map to TRBD1. Germline assignment: CDR1 MDHEN and CDR2 SYDVKM. The CDR3 totals 12 residues. V dropped 9 bases and J dropped 4; count of bases not matched to a gene: 2. CDR3 sequence: CASRTGNQPQHF. CDR3 coding DNA: TGTGCCAGTCGGACAGGGAATCAGCCCCAGCATTTT.

This chain connects TRBV28 to TRBJ2-7, with 8 nucleotides matching TRBD1. Losses at the gene ends were 2 bases for V and 3 bases for J; bases not matched to a gene: 3. The CDR3 has 14 amino acids. Germline V gene sequence: CDR1 MDHEN, CDR2 SYDVKM. Here the CDR3 DNA reads TGTGCCAGCAGTTTAGGACAGGGAAACTACGAGCAGTACTTC. Its protein is CASSLGQGNYEQYF.